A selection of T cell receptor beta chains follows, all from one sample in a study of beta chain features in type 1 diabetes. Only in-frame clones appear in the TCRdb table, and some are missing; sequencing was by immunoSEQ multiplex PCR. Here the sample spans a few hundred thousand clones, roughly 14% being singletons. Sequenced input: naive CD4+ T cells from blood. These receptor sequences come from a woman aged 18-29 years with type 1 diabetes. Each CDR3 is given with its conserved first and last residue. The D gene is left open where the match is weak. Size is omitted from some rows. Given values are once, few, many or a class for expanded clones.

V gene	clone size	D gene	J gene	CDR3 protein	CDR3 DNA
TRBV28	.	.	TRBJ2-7	CASSPPGGQAPYEQYF	TGTGCCAGCAGTCCCCCGGGGGGACAGGCGCCATACGAGCAGTACTTC
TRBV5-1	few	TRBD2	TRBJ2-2	CASSLPLTSGKETGELFF	TGCGCCAGCAGCCTCCCTTTAACTAGCGGGAAGGAGACCGGGGAGCTGTTTTTT
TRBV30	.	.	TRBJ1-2	CAWSGEKGVVNYGYTF	TGTGCCTGGAGTGGGGAGAAGGGGGTAGTTAACTATGGCTACACCTTC
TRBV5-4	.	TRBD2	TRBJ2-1	CASSLRVTSGRVDEQFF	TGTGCCAGCAGCCTAAGGGTGACTAGCGGGAGGGTGGATGAGCAGTTCTTC
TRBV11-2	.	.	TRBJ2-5	CASSTPRDRPPGTQYF	TGTGCCAGCAGCACGCCTCGTGACAGGCCTCCAGGGACCCAGTACTTC
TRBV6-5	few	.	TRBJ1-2	CASGKEATYGYTF	TGTGCCAGCGGGAAGGAGGCGACCTATGGCTACACCTTC
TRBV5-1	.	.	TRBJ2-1	CASSPSSDTYNEQFF	TGCGCCAGCAGCCCCTCTAGCGACACATACAATGAGCAGTTCTTC
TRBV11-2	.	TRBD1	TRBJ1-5	CASSLEGTGRNQPQHF	TGTGCCAGCAGCTTAGAAGGGACAGGGAGAAATCAGCCCCAGCATTTT
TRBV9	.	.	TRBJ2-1	CASSARRDNSYNEQFF	TGTGCCAGCAGCGCTCGCAGGGATAACTCCTACAATGAGCAGTTCTTC
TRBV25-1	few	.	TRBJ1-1	CASSGRPLNTEAFF	TGTGCCAGCAGTGGGCGGCCGTTGAACACTGAAGCTTTCTTT
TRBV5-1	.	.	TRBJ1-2	CASSLDGQPYYGYTF	TGCGCCAGCAGCTTGGACGGACAGCCCTACTATGGCTACACCTTC
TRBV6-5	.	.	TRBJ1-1	CASVPNWGGTEAFF	TGTGCCAGCGTTCCGAATTGGGGAGGGACTGAAGCTTTCTTT